The 26 T cell receptor beta chains given below trace back to one sample, sequenced in a study of CD8+CD57+ T cells in acquired aplastic anemia. The template for TCR beta VDJ and CDR3 sequence profiling was genomic DNA. MiXCR, applied by TCRdb to the reads, yields one record per CDR3 protein. Of about 190,000 distinct CDR3 sequences listed, 64% are singletons. Sequenced sample: sorted CD4+, CD8+, or CD8+CD57+ T cells (not recorded which) from PBMCs. These receptors were collected from a human donor with severe aplastic anemia or a healthy control (not recorded which).

The V call is TRBV29-1, the J call TRBJ2-5; D uncertain. The CDR3 is 14 amino acids. Trimming took off 3 bases at V and 4 bases at J, with 15 bases between the two ends. Germline-derived CDR1 and CDR2 are SQVTM and ANQGSEA. The CDR3 spells CSVEALGLTETQYF. The CDR3 DNA is TGCAGCGTTGAGGCCTTGGGTCTCACAGAGACCCAGTACTTC.

This clonotype appeared many times. V usage is TRBV15 and J usage is TRBJ1-2; 7 nucleotides agree with TRBD1. In germline, CDR1 is LNHNV, CDR2 YYDKDF (reference sequence). The ends lost 4 bases at V and 1 base at J; junction bases unmatched: 3. The CDR3 loop spans 14 amino acids. The CDR3, as DNA: TGTGCCACCAGCATCGACAGGGTTAACTATGGCTACACCTTC. Translating gives CATSIDRVNYGYTF.

This clonotype was detected only once. The chain joins TRBV24-1 to TRBJ2-3, with 8 bases fitting TRBD2. CDR1 is KGHDR and CDR2 is SFDVKD in the germline V gene. V gave up 5 bases and J gave up 2 bases; unmatched junction bases: 8. The CDR3 consists of 16 residues. The CDR3 here is CATSGSGGDPTDTQYF. CDR3 DNA: TGTGCCACCAGTGGTTCGGGGGGGGACCCCACAGATACGCAGTATTTT.

The V call is TRBV7-9, the J call TRBJ2-7; D gene uncertain. V shed 6 bases and J shed 1 base, with 16 bases lying between them. This CDR3 spans 15 amino acids. CDR1 and CDR2 from the germline V gene are SEHNR and FQNEAQ (reference sequence). The CDR3 loop is CASSVAPAASYEQYF. DNA of the CDR3: TGTGCCAGCAGTGTGGCTCCAGCAGCATCCTACGAGCAGTACTTC. The full variable domain, completed using reference TRBV7-9 and TRBJ2-7, is DTGVSQNPRHKITKRGQNVTFRCDPISEHNRLYWYRQTLGQGPEFLTYFQNEAQLEKSRLLSDRFSAERPKGSFSTLEIQRTEQGDSAMYLCASSVAPAASYEQYFGPGTRLTVT.

This clonotype is medium-sized (0.01 to 0.1%) in the sample. V and J are TRBV18 and TRBJ2-2, with TRBD1 matching over 8 bases. The germline CDR1 and CDR2 sequences are KGHSH and LQKENI. CDR3 length: 15 amino acids. V gave up 4 bases and J gave up 3 bases; unmatched junction bases: 4. CDR3: CASSLPGQDTGELFF. DNA for the CDR3: TGTGCCAGCTCACTCCCGGGACAGGACACCGGGGAGCTGTTTTTT. The full variable domain, in which reference TRBV18 and TRBJ2-2 provide the parts outside the CDR3, is NAGVMQNPRHLVRRRGQEARLRCSPMKGHSHVYWYRQLPEEGLKFMVYLQKENIIDESGMPKERFSAEFPKEGPSILRIQQVVRGDSAAYFCASSLPGQDTGELFFGEGSRLTVL.

The rearrangement joins TRBV20-1 to TRBJ2-7; the match to TRBD1 covers 7 bases. The V and J ends lost 5 bases and 4 bases, in that order; junction bases with no gene match: 5. Germline V lookup: CDR1 DFQATT, CDR2 SNEGSKA (reference sequence). This CDR3 region has 12 residues. The CDR3 nucleotides are TGCAGTGCTGGTGACAGGGTATACGAGCAGTACTTC. Residues: CSAGDRVYEQYF.

This chain joins TRBV7-9 and TRBJ2-2, with TRBD2 as a possible D gene (5 bases). V was shortened by 6 bases and J by 6 bases, with 20 bases between the two germline ends. There are 16 residues in the CDR3. CDR1 is SEHNR and CDR2 is FQNEAQ in the germline V gene (reference sequence). The CDR3 nucleotides are TGTGCCAGCAGTTTGGACTCCCTATACAGTGCCGGGGAGCTGTTTTTT. It specifies CASSLDSLYSAGELFF.

This clonotype was recorded only once. The rearrangement links TRBV11-2 to TRBJ2-7; D perhaps matches TRBD1 (6 bases). CDR1 is SGHAT, CDR2 FQNNGV, per germline. This CDR3 has 13 amino acids. Trimming took off 6 bases at V and 7 bases at J, with 16 bases between the two ends. This CDR3 reads CASSPATGPEQYF. CDR3 sequence (DNA): TGTGCCAGCAGTCCCGCCACAGGGCCTGAGCAGTACTTC.

The chain uses TRBV29-1 and TRBJ2-7; 7 nucleotides match TRBD1. This CDR3 region has 11 residues. The V and J ends lost 8 bases and 2 bases, in that order; junction bases with no gene match: 3. The germline V gene has CDR1 SQVTM and CDR2 ANQGSEA. The CDR3 loop is CSLTGAYEQYF. CDR3 bases: TGCAGCCTAACAGGGGCCTACGAGCAGTACTTC.

The chain recombines TRBV7-8 with TRBJ1-2, with D uncertain. V was trimmed by 3 bases and J by 5 bases, leaving 19 bases between them. Germline V gene sequence: CDR1 SGHVS, CDR2 FQNEAQ. The CDR3 is 16 residues long. CDR3 DNA: TGTGCCAGCAGCTTCAGCGGTGTCCAGTCCCGGTATGGCTACACCTTC. Protein product: CASSFSGVQSRYGYTF.

This sequence joins TRBV6-5 and TRBJ2-5; D perhaps matches TRBD1 (6 bases). CDR1 is MNHEY, CDR2 SVGAGI, per germline. Trimming took 4 bases from V and 4 from J, leaving 10 bases between them. There are 13 residues in the CDR3. CDR3 residues: CASSSSGAETQYF. CDR3 DNA: TGTGCCAGCAGTTCCTCAGGGGCAGAGACCCAGTACTTC.

The chain carries TRBV7-9 and TRBJ1-4; no firm D call. CDR3 length: 13 amino acids. V was shortened by 1 base and J by 13 bases, with 13 bases between the two germline ends. In germline, CDR1 is SEHNR, CDR2 FQNEAQ (reference sequence). In nucleotides, the CDR3 is TGTGCCAGCAGCTTAGTAGCTAAGGGTGGACTGTTTTTT. Its protein is CASSLVAKGGLFF.

The V gene is TRBV11-1, the J gene TRBJ2-7, with D perhaps TRBD2 (5 bases). The length of the CDR3 is 15 residues. Trimming cost V 1 base and J 4 bases, with 14 bases left between them. The germline V gene encodes CDR1 SGHAT and CDR2 FQDESV (reference sequence). CDR3 coding DNA: TGTGCCAGCAGCTTAGGCGGGCTTCCTGGTTACGAGCAGTACTTC. Translated: CASSLGGLPGYEQYF. The whole variable domain, remainder taken from reference TRBV11-1 and TRBJ2-7, is EAEVAQSPRYKITEKSQAVAFWCDPISGHATLYWYRQILGQGPELLVQFQDESVVDDSQLPKDRFSAERLKGVDSTLKIQPAELGDSAMYLCASSLGGLPGYEQYFGPGTRLTVT.

The chain joins TRBV29-1 to TRBJ1-5; D not resolved. Germline CDR1 reads SQVTM; CDR2 reads ANQGSEA. The CDR3 is 13 residues long. V was pared by 4 bases and J by 2 bases, with 9 bases between. The DNA of the CDR3 is TGCAGCGTTGGGGTTAATGGCAATCAGCCCCAGCATTTT. Translated, it gives CSVGVNGNQPQHF.

In the case of this clonotype: Given a much more abundant clone one base away, this may be a read error. This chain joins TRBV6-5 and TRBJ1-2; the D is unclear. V was cut by 0 bases and J by 10 bases, with 9 bases left in between. Germline values: CDR1 MNHEY, CDR2 SVGAGI. The CDR3 contains 12 residues. CDR3 sequence reads: CASSYSGGDYTF. CDR3 DNA sequence: TGTGCCAGCAGTTACTCGGGCGGAGACTACACCTTC.

The J gene is TRBJ2-2, the V gene TRBV7-8; 8 bases align to TRBD2. Per the germline V gene, CDR1 is SGHVS and CDR2 is FQNEAQ. Unmatched junction bases numbered 5, after V lost 3 bases and J lost 2 bases. This CDR3 comprises 16 residues. The DNA of the CDR3 is TGTGCCAGCAGCTTCCGAGCGGGGGTCAACACCGGGGAGCTGTTTTTT. Translated: CASSFRAGVNTGELFF. The entire variable domain, with the rest obtained from reference TRBV7-8 and TRBJ2-2, is as follows: GAGVSQSPRYKVAKRGQDVALRCDPISGHVSLFWYQQALGQGPEFLTYFQNEAQLDKSGLPSDRFFAERPEGSVSTLKIQRTQQEDSAVYLCASSFRAGVNTGELFFGEGSRLTVL.

This chain joins TRBV29-1 and TRBJ2-5; 13 bases are a match to TRBD2. Germline lookup yields CDR1 SQVTM and CDR2 ANQGSEA. The V and J ends lost 8 bases and 9 bases, in that order; junction bases with no gene match: 9. CDR3 length: 13 residues. Here the CDR3 reads CSTRGLAGEAQYF. CDR3 coding DNA: TGCAGCACCCGAGGACTAGCGGGGGAGGCCCAGTACTTC.

This clonotype was seen only a few times. The CDR3 coding sequence is TGTGCCATCAGTAGGGGAGGGGCAGGGACGGACGACGAGCAGTACTTC. Translation gives CAISRGGAGTDDEQYF. The gene calls are TRBV10-3 and TRBJ2-7, with 7 bases identical to TRBD2. The CDR3 covers 16 residues. Germline assignment: CDR1 ENHRY and CDR2 SYGVKD. Germline trimming cut 5 bases from V and 5 bases from J; bases unmatched to any gene: 15.

In this sample, this clonotype turned up a few times. The J gene is TRBJ1-6, the V gene TRBV7-2; 8 positions agree with TRBD1. Germline assignment: CDR1 SGHTA and CDR2 FQGNSA. The ends lost 5 bases at V and 6 bases at J; junction bases unmatched: 9. This CDR3 contains 16 residues. The CDR3 nucleotides are TGTGCCAGCAGCCTGGGGACAGGATCGGCTAATTCACCCCTCCACTTT. Protein: CASSLGTGSANSPLHF.

This clonotype was picked up a small number of times. The chain recombines TRBV25-1 with TRBJ2-7; TRBD2 matches 7 bases. Germline assignment: CDR1 MGHDK and CDR2 SYGVNS. Trimming at V came to 7 bases and at J to 3 bases, leaving 9 bases not matched to a gene. The CDR3 totals 14 residues. CDR3 bases: TGTGCCAGCACCTCACGGGGGGAACGCTACGAGCAGTACTTC. It translates to CASTSRGERYEQYF.

This clonotype was detected a few times. V usage is TRBV24-1 and J usage is TRBJ1-5, with D hard to call. The CDR3 length is 12 residues. The germline V gene has CDR1 KGHDR and CDR2 SFDVKD. The ends were cut back, 6 bases at V and 2 bases at J, with 4 bases in the middle. The CDR3 is CATSRGNQPQHF. The CDR3 coding sequence is TGTGCCACCAGTCGGGGCAATCAGCCCCAGCATTTT.

A note on this clonotype: This may arise from a read error, as a much more abundant clone is one base away. The chain couples TRBV9 to TRBJ2-1; TRBD2 aligns across 7 bases. CDR3 length: 15 residues. Looked up from germline, CDR1 is SGDLS and CDR2 is YYNGEE. CDR3 DNA sequence: TGTGCCAGCAGCGTAGGAGCGGGGTGGCCCGATGAGCATTTCTTC. This gives the protein CASSVGAGWPDEHFF.

In its sample, this clonotype was seen once. The V call is TRBV19, the J call TRBJ2-2, with D possibly TRBD2 on 7 matching bases. This CDR3 contains 14 residues. V dropped 8 bases and J dropped 5 bases, with 15 bases sitting between them. CDR1 is LNHDA and CDR2 is SQIVND in the germline V gene (reference sequence). CDR3 protein: CASEGGPGTGELFF. The DNA of the CDR3 is TGTGCCAGTGAGGGGGGGCCGGGGACCGGGGAGCTGTTTTTT. Filled out from reference TRBV19 and TRBJ2-2, the complete variable domain reads DGGITQSPKYLFRKEGQNVTLSCEQNLNHDAMYWYRQDPGQGLRLIYYSQIVNDFQKGDIAEGYSVSREKKESFPLTVTSAQKNPTAFYLCASEGGPGTGELFFGEGSRLTVL.

This clonotype was seen just once. The chain employs TRBV12-3 or TRBV12-4 and TRBJ2-7; perhaps TRBD2 as D (5 bases). CDR3 size: 13 residues. The V end was cut by 5 bases, the J end by 2 bases, with 10 bases between. The CDR3 is CASSRGSTYEQYF. As DNA, the CDR3 is TGTGCCAGCAGTCGAGGGAGCACCTACGAGCAGTACTTC.

This chain joins TRBV19 and TRBJ1-1, with 8 positions matching TRBD1. The J segment lost 1 base and the V segment lost 4 bases, leaving 5 bases of the junction unmatched. CDR1 is LNHDA, CDR2 SQIVND, per germline (reference sequence). This CDR3 has 15 amino acids. For the CDR3, the DNA is TGTGCCAGTAGTACGGCCGGGACAGGGAACACTGAAGCTTTCTTT. Its protein product is CASSTAGTGNTEAFF.

In its sample, this clonotype was seen many times. This sequence joins TRBV9 and TRBJ2-5; no clear D. Trimming removed 4 bases at V and 1 base at J, with 14 bases between. This CDR3 comprises 15 residues. CDR1 is SGDLS, CDR2 YYNGEE, per germline. CDR3 sequence: CASSTLDWGQETQYF. The CDR3 nucleotides read TGTGCCAGCAGCACCTTGGATTGGGGCCAAGAGACCCAGTACTTC.